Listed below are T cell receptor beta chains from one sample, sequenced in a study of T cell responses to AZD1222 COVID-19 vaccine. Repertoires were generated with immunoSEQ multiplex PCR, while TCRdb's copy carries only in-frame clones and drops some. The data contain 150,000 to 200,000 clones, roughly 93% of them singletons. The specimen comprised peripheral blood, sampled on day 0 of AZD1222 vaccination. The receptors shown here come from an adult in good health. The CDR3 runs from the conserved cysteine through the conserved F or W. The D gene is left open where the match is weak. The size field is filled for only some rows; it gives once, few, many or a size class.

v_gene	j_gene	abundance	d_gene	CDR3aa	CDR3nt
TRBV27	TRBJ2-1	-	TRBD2	CASSPGPLAGEHNEQFF	TGTGCCAGCAGCCCAGGGCCCCTAGCGGGGGAACACAATGAGCAGTTCTTC
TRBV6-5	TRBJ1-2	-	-	CASRRGLDYGYTF	TGTGCCAGCAGAAGAGGGCTTGACTATGGCTACACCTTC
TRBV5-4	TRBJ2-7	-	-	CASSLVLGLKKEQYF	TGTGCCAGCAGCTTGGTTCTGGGGTTGAAAAAGGAGCAGTACTTC
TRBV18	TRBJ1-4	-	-	CASSPPSSRGQGKLFF	TGTGCCAGCTCACCACCGTCGTCCAGGGGCCAGGGAAAACTGTTTTTT
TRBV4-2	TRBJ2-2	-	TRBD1	CASSQETGWNTGELFF	TGTGCCAGCAGCCAAGAGACAGGGTGGAACACCGGGGAGCTGTTTTTT
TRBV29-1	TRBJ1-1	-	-	CSVVVRALNTEAFF	TGCAGCGTCGTTGTGCGGGCCTTGAACACTGAAGCTTTCTTT
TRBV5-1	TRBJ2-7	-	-	CASSPTGGWDEQYF	TGCGCCAGCAGCCCTACTGGGGGATGGGACGAGCAGTACTTC
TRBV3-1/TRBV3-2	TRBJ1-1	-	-	CASSLPGREAFF	TGTGCCAGCAGCCTCCCAGGGAGAGAAGCTTTCTTT
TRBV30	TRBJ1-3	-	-	CAWSVLRSSHQRYF	TGTGCCTGGAGTGTACTAAGGAGCTCCCACCAGCGCTATTTT
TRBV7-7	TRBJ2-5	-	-	CASSLKRGWETQYF	TGTGCTAGCAGCTTAAAACGGGGTTGGGAGACCCAGTACTTC
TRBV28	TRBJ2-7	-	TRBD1	CASRRQGDLYEQYF	TGTGCCAGCAGACGACAGGGGGATTTATACGAGCAGTACTTC
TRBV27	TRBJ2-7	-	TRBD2	CASRLAGGREQYF	TGTGCCAGCAGACTAGCGGGGGGGCGGGAGCAGTACTTC
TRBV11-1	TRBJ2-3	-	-	CASSPQISTDTQYF	TGTGCCAGCAGCCCACAGATTAGCACAGATACGCAGTATTTT
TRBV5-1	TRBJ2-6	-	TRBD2	CASSLGLAGGISSGANVLTF	TGCGCCAGCAGCTTGGGACTAGCGGGGGGTATTAGCTCTGGGGCCAACGTCCTGACTTTC
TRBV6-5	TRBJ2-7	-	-	CASSYGRETYYEQYF	TGTGCCAGCAGTTACGGCAGGGAGACATACTACGAGCAGTACTTC
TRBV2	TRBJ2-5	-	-	CASSASETQYF	TGTGCCAGCAGTGCCTCGGAGACCCAGTACTTC
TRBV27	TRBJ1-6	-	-	CASSGRFQYGSPLHF	TGTGCCAGCAGCGGTAGGTTCCAGTATGGCTCACCCCTCCACTTT
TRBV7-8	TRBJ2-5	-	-	CASSRDAYSRETQYF	TGTGCCAGCAGCCGGGACGCATACTCCAGGGAGACCCAGTACTTC
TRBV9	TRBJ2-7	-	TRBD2	CASNPAGTSYSYEQYF	TGTGCCAGCAACCCTGCCGGGACTAGCTATTCCTACGAGCAGTACTTC
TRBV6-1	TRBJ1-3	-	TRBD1	CASSEQGGRNTIYF	TGTGCCAGCAGTGAACAGGGGGGGAGAAACACCATATATTTT
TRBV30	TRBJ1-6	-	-	CAWSGQVRGHSPLHF	TGTGCCTGGAGTGGACAGGTCAGAGGCCATTCACCCCTCCACTTT
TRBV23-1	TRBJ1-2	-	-	CASSQSRAGEYDYGYTF	TGCGCCAGCAGTCAATCACGGGCAGGGGAATACGACTATGGCTACACCTTC
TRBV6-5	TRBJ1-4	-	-	CASIGGGYEKLFF	TGTGCCAGCATAGGAGGGGGTTATGAAAAACTGTTTTTT
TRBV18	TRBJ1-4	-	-	CASQSSIATNEKLFF	TGTGCCAGCCAATCTTCGATAGCAACTAATGAAAAACTGTTTTTT
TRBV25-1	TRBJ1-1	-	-	CASSWPQGTEAFF	TGTGCCAGCAGTTGGCCCCAAGGCACTGAAGCTTTCTTT
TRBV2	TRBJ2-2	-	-	CASSDTQTNTGELFF	TGTGCCAGCAGTGATACACAGACAAACACCGGGGAGCTGTTTTTT
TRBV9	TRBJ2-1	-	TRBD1	CASSAWVVGQGLNEQFF	TGTGCCAGCAGCGCCTGGGTAGTTGGACAGGGCCTCAATGAGCAGTTCTTC
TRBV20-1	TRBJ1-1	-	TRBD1	CSATGGTEAFF	TGCAGTGCCACAGGGGGCACTGAAGCTTTCTTT
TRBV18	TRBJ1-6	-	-	CASSLTGNSPLHF	TGTGCCAGCTCACTAACAGGGAATTCACCCCTCCACTTT
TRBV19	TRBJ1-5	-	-	CASSRGQPQHF	TGTGCCAGTTCACGGGGTCAGCCCCAGCATTTT
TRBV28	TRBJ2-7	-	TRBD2	CASSSPSGGTYEQYF	TGTGCCAGCAGTAGTCCTAGCGGGGGGACCTACGAGCAGTACTTC
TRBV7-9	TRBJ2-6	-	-	CASSPGKTGSGSGANVLTF	TGTGCCAGCAGCCCAGGGAAGACAGGCTCTGGCTCTGGGGCCAACGTCCTGACTTTC
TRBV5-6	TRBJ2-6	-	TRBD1	CASSLVTGGAGSGANVLTF	TGTGCCAGCAGCTTGGTGACAGGGGGCGCAGGCTCTGGGGCCAACGTCCTGACTTTC
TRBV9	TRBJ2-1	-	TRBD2	CASSASGTSGGNEQFF	TGTGCCAGCAGCGCCTCCGGGACTAGCGGGGGCAATGAGCAGTTCTTC
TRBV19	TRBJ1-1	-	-	CARSRGENTEAFF	TGTGCCAGATCACGGGGGGAGAACACTGAAGCTTTCTTT
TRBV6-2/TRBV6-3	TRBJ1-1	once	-	CASSYLGGTEAFF	TGTGCCAGCAGTTACTTGGGGGGAACTGAAGCTTTCTTT
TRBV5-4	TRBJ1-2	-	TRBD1	CASSPRTGESGYTF	TGTGCCAGCAGCCCTCGGACAGGGGAAAGCGGCTACACCTTC
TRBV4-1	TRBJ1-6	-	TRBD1	CATGTVRSPLHF	TGCGCCACCGGGACAGTAAGATCACCCCTCCACTTT
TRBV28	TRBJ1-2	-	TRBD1	CASSPGGRDYGYTF	TGTGCCAGCAGCCCAGGGGGCAGGGACTATGGCTACACCTTC
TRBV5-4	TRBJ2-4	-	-	CASSLPPGQSGGNIQYF	TGTGCCAGCAGCCTCCCCCCCGGACAATCCGGTGGAAACATTCAGTACTTC
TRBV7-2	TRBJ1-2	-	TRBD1	CASSLDRGTGYTF	TGTGCCAGCAGCCTGGACAGGGGGACAGGGTACACCTTC
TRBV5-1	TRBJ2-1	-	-	CASSLRSRLVYNEQFF	TGCGCCAGCAGCTTGCGAAGCCGACTAGTCTACAATGAGCAGTTCTTC
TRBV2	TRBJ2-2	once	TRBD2	CASRGGLARTGELFF	TGTGCCAGCAGGGGGGGACTAGCGCGCACCGGGGAGCTGTTTTTT
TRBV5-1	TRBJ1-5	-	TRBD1	CASSSGTGESNQPQHF	TGCGCCAGCAGCTCCGGGACAGGGGAGAGCAATCAGCCCCAGCATTTT
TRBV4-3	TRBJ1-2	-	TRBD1	CASSQRQGSNYGYTF	TGCGCCAGCAGCCAGAGACAGGGCTCCAACTATGGCTACACCTTC
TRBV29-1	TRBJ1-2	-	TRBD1	CSVTGQSDNNYGYTF	TGCAGCGTTACGGGACAGTCGGATAATAACTATGGCTACACCTTC
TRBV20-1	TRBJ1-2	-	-	CSATSHGYTF	TGCAGTGCGACATCACATGGCTACACCTTC
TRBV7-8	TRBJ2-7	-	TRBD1	CASSQQGDRYEQYF	TGTGCCAGCAGCCAACAGGGGGATCGCTACGAGCAGTACTTC
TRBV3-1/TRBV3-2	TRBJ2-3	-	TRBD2	CASSQGGGGTDTQYF	TGTGCCAGCAGCCAAGGCGGGGGGGGAACAGATACGCAGTATTTT
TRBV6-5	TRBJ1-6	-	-	CASSYWATELNSPLHF	TGTGCCAGCAGTTATTGGGCGACCGAACTTAATTCACCCCTCCACTTT
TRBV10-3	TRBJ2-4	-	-	CAISAVGRGNIQYF	TGTGCCATCAGTGCCGTGGGGCGCGGAAACATTCAGTACTTC
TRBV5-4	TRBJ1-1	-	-	CASSPSLDEAFF	TGTGCCAGCAGCCCGAGCCTTGATGAAGCTTTCTTT
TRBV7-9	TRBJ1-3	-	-	CASSLDGNTIYF	TGTGCCAGCAGCTTAGATGGAAACACCATATATTTT
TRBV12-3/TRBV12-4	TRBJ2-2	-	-	CASSLGGEGFF	TGTGCCAGCAGTTTAGGGGGAGAGGGGTTTTTT
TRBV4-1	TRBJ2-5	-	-	CASSREGVQETQYF	TGCGCCAGCAGCCGCGAAGGAGTCCAAGAGACCCAGTACTTC
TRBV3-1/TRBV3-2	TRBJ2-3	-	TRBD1	CASSRTGGLRGTDTQYF	TGTGCCAGCAGTCGGACAGGGGGCTTAAGAGGCACAGATACGCAGTATTTT
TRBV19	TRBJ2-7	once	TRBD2	CASSIGSGANSYEQYF	TGTGCCAGTAGTATAGGGAGCGGGGCGAACTCCTACGAGCAGTACTTC
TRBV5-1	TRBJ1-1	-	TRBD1	CASSLEGAIMNTEAFF	TGCGCCAGCAGCTTGGAGGGGGCGATTATGAACACTGAAGCTTTCTTT
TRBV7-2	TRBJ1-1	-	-	CASSLMPDNTEAFF	TGTGCCAGCAGCTTAATGCCGGACAACACTGAAGCTTTCTTT
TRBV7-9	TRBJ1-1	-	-	CASSKLTGYEAFF	TGTGCCAGCAGCAAATTAACAGGGTACGAAGCTTTCTTT